A single sample is the source of the 24 T cell receptor beta chains below, sequenced in a study of T cells in Graves' hyperthyroidism and ophthalmopathy. There were TCR beta CDR3 regions amplified from RNA transcripts. HTBI primers drove first-round RT-PCR of the TCR CDR3. TCRdb independently ran MiXCR on the multiplex PCR reads; one entry per CDR3 protein. Of approximately 410,000 distinct CDR3 sequences listed, approximately 15% are singletons. The specimen was blood. The receptors were sampled from a woman aged 18-29 years with Graves' hyperthyroidism.

This clonotype occurred many times. The CDR3 coding sequence is TGTGCCAGCAGCCCCGGTCCAGGGGGTGGCTCCTACGAGCAGTACTTC. Protein product: CASSPGPGGGSYEQYF. The genes are TRBV3-1 and TRBJ2-7; 7 nucleotides line up with TRBD1. Germline V gene sequence: CDR1 LGHDT, CDR2 YNNKEL (reference sequence). This CDR3 contains 16 residues. Trimming took 4 bases from V and 0 from J; bases not matched to a gene: 9.

This clonotype was recorded only once. This rearrangement joins TRBV9 to TRBJ1-2; D not resolved. Germline V gene lookup returns CDR1 SGDLS and CDR2 YYNGEE. The ends were cut back, 0 bases at V and 4 bases at J, with 16 bases in the middle. This CDR3 spans 16 amino acids. The CDR3 loop is CASSVAQTWNSYGYTF. CDR3 in DNA: TGTGCCAGCAGCGTAGCGCAGACATGGAATTCCTATGGCTACACCTTC.

This chain uses TRBV4-2 with TRBJ2-7; 12 nucleotides agree with TRBD2. Germline V CDR1 and CDR2: LGHNA, YNFKEQ. V was pared by 0 bases and J by 3 bases, with 0 bases of the junction left unmatched. The CDR3 is 15 residues long. CDR3 in DNA: TGTGCCAGCAGCCAAGAGACTAGCGGGAGCTACGAGCAGTACTTC. Encoded protein: CASSQETSGSYEQYF.

This clonotype was observed at least ten times. The V and J genes are TRBV30 and TRBJ2-7; tentatively, D is TRBD2 (5 bases). Germline CDR1 reads GTSNPN; CDR2 reads SVGIG (reference sequence). The CDR3 extends over 11 amino acids. Trimming took off 5 bases at V and 3 bases at J, with 8 bases between the two ends. The CDR3 sequence is CAWGESYEQYF. The CDR3 DNA reads TGTGCCTGGGGGGAGAGCTACGAGCAGTACTTC.

The chain carries TRBV18 and TRBJ2-7; TRBD2 might be the D (6 bases). Trimming took 3 bases from V and 5 from J, leaving 17 bases between them. Germline CDR1 is KGHSH and CDR2 is LQKENI. This CDR3 comprises 15 residues. CDR3 residues: CASSPSGVGYNEQYF. The CDR3 DNA reads as TGTGCCAGCTCACCTTCGGGAGTCGGCTACAACGAGCAGTACTTC.

This clonotype was detected ten times or more. The V and J genes are TRBV12-3 or TRBV12-4 and TRBJ2-7, with TRBD2 as a possible D gene (5 bases). CDR3 length: 13 amino acids. V was shortened by 11 bases and J by 9 bases, with 23 bases between the two germline ends. Written as DNA, the CDR3 is TGTGCCTCCAAGAGAGGGAGCGGACCATGGCAGTACTTC. Translated: CASKRGSGPWQYF.

CDR3 nucleotide sequence: TGTGCCAGTGACAGGGGAGGCGAAAAACTGTTTTTT. This gives the protein CASDRGGEKLFF. The chain is built from TRBV19 and TRBJ1-4; 8 bases line up with TRBD1. This CDR3 comprises 12 residues. V trimming: 8 bases; J trimming: 8 bases; junction bases outside the gene matches: 4. Germline V gene data show CDR1 as LNHDA and CDR2 as SQIVND (reference sequence).

This clonotype was found many times. The chain couples TRBV2 to TRBJ2-7; possibly TRBD1 for D (6 bases). CDR1 is SNHLY and CDR2 is FYNNEI in the germline V gene. V lost 8 bases and J lost 4, with 24 bases in between. The CDR3 has 16 amino acids. Here the CDR3 reads CASFTLRGTDNYEQYF. CDR3 sequence (DNA): TGTGCCAGCTTCACTTTGAGGGGGACGGATAATTACGAGCAGTACTTC.

The V and J genes are TRBV7-2 and TRBJ2-4; the D gene is possibly TRBD1 (5 bases). The CDR3 consists of 17 residues. Trimming left V 5 bases short and J 0 bases short, with 17 bases between. Germline assignment: CDR1 SGHTA and CDR2 FQGNSA. The CDR3 is CASSLTPRGLAKNIQYF. CDR3 nucleotides: TGTGCCAGCAGCCTCACCCCAAGGGGTTTAGCCAAAAACATTCAGTACTTC. The full variable domain, in which reference TRBV7-2 and TRBJ2-4 provide the parts outside the CDR3, is GAGVSQSPSNKVTEKGKDVELRCDPISGHTALYWYRQSLGQGLEFLIYFQGNSAPDKSGLPSDRFSAERTGGSVSTLTIQRTQQEDSAVYLCASSLTPRGLAKNIQYFGAGTRLSVL.

The chain recombines TRBV6-1 with TRBJ1-2, with a weak D call TRBD1 (5 bases). V was pared by 5 bases and J by 1 base, with 8 bases between. In germline, CDR1 is MNHNS, CDR2 SASEGT. CDR3 length equals 13 residues. The CDR3 sequence: CASSRDVNYGYTF. Here the CDR3 DNA reads TGTGCCAGCAGTCGGGACGTTAACTATGGCTACACCTTC.

This chain links TRBV11-2 with TRBJ2-2; TRBD1 matches 12 bases. The CDR3 extends over 15 amino acids. V shed 10 bases and J 7 bases; nucleotides not matched to a gene: 10. CDR1 and CDR2 from the germline V gene are SGHAT and FQNNGV. The CDR3 nucleotides are TGTGCCACCGCCGTTGGGACAGGGGGCTTCGGGGAGCTGTTTTTT. Protein product: CATAVGTGGFGELFF.

The V gene is TRBV7-2, the J gene TRBJ2-3; 10 positions agree with TRBD2. The junction had 11 bases not matched to a gene; V was cut back by 9 bases and J by 2 bases. Germline CDR1 and CDR2: SGHTA and FQGNSA. This CDR3 has 16 residues. This CDR3 is CASTPALAGTTDTQYF. The CDR3 region has the DNA TGTGCCAGTACACCAGCACTAGCGGGGACCACAGATACGCAGTATTTT.

This clonotype showed up many times. The chain's CDR3 is CASSSTGSNGYTF. The DNA for the CDR3 is TGTGCCAGCAGTTCTACAGGGTCGAACGGCTACACCTTC. The V gene is TRBV12-3 or TRBV12-4, the J gene TRBJ1-2; D possibly corresponds to TRBD1 (6 bases). The CDR3 spans 13 residues. V was cut by 4 bases and J by 8 bases, with 14 bases left in between.

The rearrangement links TRBV6-2 or TRBV6-3 to TRBJ1-4; D uncertain. The CDR3 length is 15 residues. V dropped 0 bases and J dropped 5 bases, with 10 bases sitting between them. The germline gives CDR1 MNHEY, CDR2 SVGEGT. CDR3 sequence (DNA): TGTGCCAGCAGTTACTCCGGGAGGAGGAATGAAAAACTGTTTTTT. Translation gives CASSYSGRRNEKLFF.

This clonotype was detected ten times or more. This chain joins TRBV24-1 and TRBJ2-2, with D possibly called TRBD1 or TRBD2 (5 bases each). V was pared by 0 bases and J by 2 bases, with 9 bases between. The CDR3 contains 16 residues. Germline CDR1 is KGHDR and CDR2 is SFDVKD. CDR3 DNA: TGTGCCACCAGTGATTTGCCCGGGACCAACACCGGGGAGCTGTTTTTT. Protein product: CATSDLPGTNTGELFF.

This clonotype was detected many times. This chain connects TRBV19 to TRBJ1-5; D remains unclear. This CDR3 spans 13 amino acids. Per germline, CDR1 LNHDA and CDR2 SQIVND (reference sequence). V lost 3 bases to trimming and J lost 1 base, with 4 bases between them. The CDR3 DNA follows: TGTGCCAGTAGTATTTCAAGCAATCAGCCCCAGCATTTT. Its protein product is CASSISSNQPQHF.

In the case of this clonotype: A clone one base away is much larger, so this may be a read error. The chain joins TRBV29-1 to TRBJ1-1, with D possibly being TRBD1 (6 bases). There are 14 residues in the CDR3. CDR1 SQVTM and CDR2 ANQGSEA come from the germline V gene. The CDR3 sequence is CSVGARGLNTEALF. In nucleotides, the CDR3 is TGCAGCGTCGGGGCCAGGGGACTGAACACTGAAGCTCTCTTT.

In this sample, this clonotype turned up many times. The rearrangement uses TRBV12-3 or TRBV12-4 and TRBJ2-1, with D perhaps matching TRBD2 (6 bases). Trimming cost V 3 bases and J 2 bases, with 8 bases left between them. The CDR3 is 14 residues long. The DNA for the CDR3 is TGTGCCAGCAGTTTCGGAGGGACCTACAATGAGCAGTTCTTC. This gives the protein CASSFGGTYNEQFF.

This clonotype was seen a few times. The chain uses TRBV27 and TRBJ2-1, with D perhaps TRBD2 (6 bases). The V end was cut by 5 bases, the J end by 0 bases, with 20 bases between. CDR1 is MNHEY, CDR2 SMNVEV, per germline (reference sequence). CDR3 size: 18 residues. The CDR3: CASSPGTGPSSSYNEQFF. Here the CDR3 DNA reads TGTGCCAGCAGTCCGGGGACTGGCCCCAGCAGCTCCTACAATGAGCAGTTCTTC.

With respect to this clonotype: Possible read error: a much larger clone is one base away. The rearrangement uses TRBV6-9 and TRBJ2-4; perhaps TRBD1 as D (8 bases). Trimming took 4 bases from V and 6 from J, leaving 25 bases between them. Germline V gene sequence: CDR1 MNHGY, CDR2 SVAAGI. The CDR3 length is 18 residues. The CDR3 DNA follows: TGTGCCAGCAGTTCTGAGGGGGGGACCTCAGGGGGCAGAAACATTCAGTACTTC. Amino acids: CASSSEGGTSGGRNIQYF.

This clonotype was seen repeatedly, ten times or more. The chain has TRBV5-1 and TRBJ2-2; 8 bases are shared with TRBD1. The trim removed 1 base at V and 1 base at J, leaving 3 bases unmatched. CDR3 length equals 16 residues. Germline-derived CDR1 and CDR2 are SGHRS and YFSETQ. DNA of the CDR3: TGCGCCAGCAGCTTGTTAGGGACAGGGAACACCGGGGAGCTGTTTTTT. It specifies CASSLLGTGNTGELFF.

The chain employs TRBV7-8 and TRBJ2-1, with 14 bases aligning to TRBD2. This CDR3 has 19 amino acids. CDR1 and CDR2 from the germline V gene are SGHVS and FQNEAQ. Losses at the gene ends were 4 bases for V and 4 bases for J; bases not matched to a gene: 12. The CDR3 protein is CASSSGLAGERNSYNEQFF. CDR3 sequence (DNA): TGTGCCAGCAGCTCGGGACTAGCGGGGGAGAGGAACTCTTACAATGAGCAGTTCTTC.

This clonotype was counted many times. This chain uses TRBV29-1 with TRBJ2-7; TRBD1 matches at 9 bases. Per germline, CDR1 SQVTM and CDR2 ANQGSEA. The V and J ends lost 3 bases and 6 bases, in that order; junction bases with no gene match: 9. This CDR3 is built from 14 residues. The CDR3 DNA reads TGCAGCGTTGAGGTCTGGGGACAGGGAAGCGAGCAGTACTTC. It codes for CSVEVWGQGSEQYF.

The table lists this clonotype with many counts. This chain links TRBV6-1 with TRBJ2-3, with D hard to call. The CDR3 spans 16 residues. Germline V lookup: CDR1 MNHNS, CDR2 SASEGT. V lost 4 bases, J lost 2 bases, and 16 bases lay in between. DNA of the CDR3: TGTGCCAGCAGTGTTGCTCCTGTCGGATCCACAGATACGCAGTATTTT. Translated: CASSVAPVGSTDTQYF.